Following are 15 T cell receptor beta chains from one sample sequenced in a study of sequential checkpoint blockade in melanoma. Regarding treatment: randomized to nivolumab then ipilimumab (arm A) or the reverse (arm B). Here immunoSEQ multiplex PCR was the method, and the copy in TCRdb shows in-frame clones only, minus some. This table has about 3,400 clones, about 20% appearing once. Specimen: tumor tissue (inferred from file names), collected from a patient given nivolumab and ipilimumab in sequence. The receptors stem from a human donor with melanoma.

This chain joins TRBV23-1 and TRBJ2-1; TRBD2 matches 8 bases. TRBV23-1 is sorted into the ORF group, with uncertain function. V gave up 6 bases and J gave up 0 bases; unmatched junction bases: 4. This CDR3 spans 15 amino acids. CDR3 in DNA: TGCGCCAGCAGGCTGGGGACTAGCTCCTACAATGAGCAGTTCTTC. It translates to CASRLGTSSYNEQFF.

This clone is medium-sized (0.01 to 0.1%). V and J are TRBV9 and TRBJ1-1, with unresolved D. The germline V gene encodes CDR1 SGDLS and CDR2 YYNGEE. This CDR3 spans 14 amino acids. Trimming left V 0 bases short and J 2 bases short, with 8 bases between. The CDR3 sequence is CASSVAMTNTEAFF. The CDR3 DNA reads as TGTGCCAGCAGCGTAGCTATGACCAACACTGAAGCTTTCTTT.

This clone was observed many times. The V and J genes are TRBV7-1 and TRBJ1-2; D ambiguous. TRBV7-1 is an ORF for which the function is uncertain. V lost 5 bases, J lost 3 bases, and 10 bases lay in between. The CDR3 length is 13 residues. CDR3 residues: CASSPGGYYGYTF. DNA of the CDR3: TGTGCCAGCAGCCCCGGAGGATACTATGGCTACACCTTC.

This clone qualifies as medium-sized. V usage is TRBV11-3 and J usage is TRBJ2-7; 7 positions match TRBD1. The junction had 5 bases not matched to a gene; V was cut back by 6 bases and J by 0 bases. The CDR3 covers 14 residues. CDR1 and CDR2 (germline): SGHNT, YENEEA. The CDR3 bases are TGTGCCAGCAGTTGGGACAGCCTCTCCTACGAGCAGTACTTC. Residues: CASSWDSLSYEQYF.

This chain links TRBV14 with TRBJ1-2; 7 positions agree with TRBD1. The CDR3 length is 15 residues. Germline CDR1 reads SGHDN; CDR2 reads FVKESK. Trimming cost V 0 bases and J 7 bases; bases outside gene matches: 8. CDR3 coding DNA: TGTGCCAGCAGCCAAGATGAGACAGGGCCTTCTGGCTACACCTTC. Its translation: CASSQDETGPSGYTF.

This clone was counted ten times or more. The chain combines TRBV7-2 with TRBJ2-4; TRBD2 agrees at 9 bases. The CDR3 contains 13 residues. Germline V CDR1 and CDR2: SGHTA, FQGNSA. Here the CDR3 DNA reads TGTGCAAGAGCGGGGGGTACCAAAAACATTCAGTACTTC. This codes for CARAGGTKNIQYF.

This clone was seen a few times. The chain joins TRBV30 to TRBJ1-6; tentatively, D is TRBD1 (5 bases). Germline V gene lookup returns CDR1 GTSNPN and CDR2 SVGIG (reference sequence). V lost 3 bases and J lost 7, with 7 bases in between. The CDR3 extends over 12 amino acids. The CDR3 DNA is TGTGCCTGGAGCCGACAGAATTCACCCCTCCACTTT. Translation: CAWSRQNSPLHF.

This clone came up a few times. This chain links TRBV30 with TRBJ2-7; 10 bases align to TRBD1. V lost 5 bases and J lost 5; bases outside the gene matches: 9. In germline, CDR1 is GTSNPN, CDR2 SVGIG (reference sequence). The CDR3 is 14 residues long. The CDR3 sequence: CAWGTGTGVHEQYF. In nucleotides, the CDR3 is TGTGCCTGGGGCACCGGGACAGGGGTCCACGAGCAGTACTTC.

This clone qualifies as large. This chain connects TRBV30 to TRBJ1-2; TRBD1 matches at 9 bases. The junction had 7 bases not matched to a gene; V was cut back by 3 bases and J by 2 bases. The CDR3 length is 15 residues. Germline CDR1 GTSNPN, CDR2 SVGIG (reference sequence). Here the CDR3 reads CAWRAGTGRNYGYTF. As DNA, the CDR3 is TGTGCCTGGAGAGCCGGGACAGGGCGCAACTATGGCTACACCTTC.

In DNA form, the CDR3 reads TGCGCCAGCAGCCAGGGCTTTACAGGGCCCTATGGCTACACCTTC. Its protein product is CASSQGFTGPYGYTF. V gene TRBV4-1 combines with J gene TRBJ1-2, with D possibly matching TRBD1 (6 bases). Per germline, CDR1 MGHRA and CDR2 YSYEKL. This CDR3 is 15 amino acids long. V was clipped by 3 bases and J by 4 bases, with 15 bases between them.

The CDR3 DNA follows: TGCGCCAGCAGTTCGGCAGGGGGGCAGCCCCAGCATTTT. It codes for CASSSAGGQPQHF. This chain joins TRBV10-2 and TRBJ1-5, with 7 bases aligning to TRBD1. Germline lookup yields CDR1 WSHSY and CDR2 SAAADI. This CDR3 contains 13 residues. The V gene end was trimmed by 5 bases and the J gene end by 7 bases; junction bases not matched to a gene: 5.

This clone was counted only a few times. This sequence joins TRBV6-8 and TRBJ2-5, with D perhaps being TRBD1 or TRBD2 (5 bases each). There are 12 residues in the CDR3. Per the germline V gene, CDR1 is MNHGY and CDR2 is SAAAGT. Trimming removed 6 bases at V and 8 bases at J, with 13 bases between. CDR3 in amino acids: CASRLMGDTQYF. The CDR3 bases are TGTGCCAGCAGGCTTATGGGGGACACCCAGTACTTC.

This clone was detected a few times. This chain uses TRBV7-1 with TRBJ2-7, with 8 bases matching TRBD2. TRBV7-1 is sorted into the ORF group, with uncertain function. CDR3 length: 13 amino acids. J gave up 4 bases and V 4 bases, and 3 bases lay outside the gene matches. CDR3: CASSLVAGYEQYF. CDR3 nucleotides: TGTGCCAGCAGCTTAGTAGCGGGGTACGAGCAGTACTTC.

There are a few counts of this clone. The chain uses TRBV11-3 and TRBJ1-4; TRBD1 matches at 8 bases. CDR1 is SGHNT, CDR2 YENEEA, per germline. The ends lost 4 bases at V and 8 bases at J; junction bases unmatched: 6. The CDR3 is made up of 14 amino acids. CDR3 in DNA: TGTGCCAGCAGCTCAACAGGGGGGGTAGAAAAACTGTTTTTT. Translating it yields CASSSTGGVEKLFF.

This clone showed up many times. The chain carries TRBV11-3 and TRBJ1-2, with D perhaps matching TRBD1 (5 bases). V lost 4 bases and J 1 base, leaving 10 bases between the germline ends. There are 14 residues in the CDR3. The germline CDR1 and CDR2 sequences are SGHNT and YENEEA. CDR3 bases: TGTGCCAGCAGCTCGGGACGGAATAACTATGGCTACACCTTC. Translation gives CASSSGRNNYGYTF.